The source of this TCR beta chain is a study of blood T cell repertoires in COVID-19 (dated by TCRdb to 2020 to 2022). General notes on the study: Samples covering the acute and convalescent phases of COVID-19 were provided by collaborators in the United States, Italy and Spain. Nearly every sample came with metadata listing a de-identified subject ID, COVID-19 status, age in years and sex. The repertoires were released in a freely available public database meant as a resource for research on the immune response to SARS-CoV-2. Deeply sampled blood TCRbeta repertoires from subjects exposed to, actively infected with, or recovered from COVID-19 were included in the dataset. The samples were drawn from two sources: the first 160 participants of the ongoing ImmuneRACE study, and 950 to 1,500 subjects contributed by 6 global collaborators. HLA class I and class II types, where available, came from metadata supplied by the sample provider rather than from assay-based typing. The prospective study material was composed of cDNA or gDNA derived from T cells, B-cell-depleted T cells, or PBMCs. Overall study results and their limits: The amount of clinical and demographic metadata varied by source and participant and was provided uncurated.

CDR1 and CDR2 are read off the germline V gene as SGHTA and FQGNSA. From its cysteine to its phenylalanine, the CDR3 spans 15 amino acids. Kept here is only the CDR3 DNA, which spans 45 bases and is read in frame from base 1. V is reduced by 2 bases and J by 12 bases, leaving a spacing of 20 bases between them. Regarding this clone: No cognate antigen has been identified for it. No clone much larger than this one lies a single base away; base qualities are absent.

TCRbeta CDR3 regions were amplified from genomic DNA using the immunoSEQ Assay, a bias-controlled multiplex PCR. The study's own analysis went as follows. Nucleated cell counts per sample were estimated from amplification of reference gene primers within the assay. To quantify the absolute abundance of each unique TCRbeta CDR3 rearrangement, sequence reads were collapsed and filtered. For each sample, productive Simpson clonality was calculated as the square root of Simpson's diversity index over productive rearrangements. The table was pulled from immuneACCESS by TCRdb, which kept in-frame rearrangements only. Such tables lose some clones; where checked, under half of the loss comes from unresolved V genes, and the rest has no known cause. That table gives V, J and clone size, and the DNA gave D and trimming. For this sample the table gives some 160,000 clones, of which around 82% were detected only once. The ten top clones hold roughly a fifth of the sample.

Another Seattle source contributed samples from volunteer blood donors who had recovered from COVID-19. The collaborating institutions used their own protocols to collect whole blood in K2EDTA tubes. Collaborator samples were shipped for TCRbeta analysis as frozen whole blood, isolated PBMCs, or DNA extracted from either sample type. The clonotype was recovered from an older woman who had recovered from COVID-19. Specimen: peripheral blood. The chain is made from TRBV7-2 and TRBJ2-1; perhaps TRBD2 is the D gene, with 6 bases matching. CDR3 loop: CASSLLGGAASRQFF. Here is the DNA: TGTGCCAGCAGCTTACTGGGAGGCGCCGCTTCGAGGCAGTTCTTC.